What follows describes a single T cell receptor beta chain. These data originate in a study of blood T cell repertoires in COVID-19. Study-level information: Both acute and convalescent COVID-19 samples were obtained from the United States, Italy and Spain. From T cells, B-cell-depleted T cells, or PBMCs came the material, which was cDNA or gDNA.

Original analysis: The authors estimated nucleated cell counts from reference gene primer amplification. Data came from immunoSEQ multiplex PCR; TCRdb stores just in-frame clones and leaves some out. V and J calls and clone size follow that table, whereas D and trimming were derived from the DNA. This table has hundreds of thousands of clones, more than 65% appearing once. CDR1 SGHVS and CDR2 FQNEAQ come from the germline V gene. The CDR3 loop spans 16 amino acids. V was trimmed by 5 bases and J by 3 bases, leaving 19 bases between them. The V and J genes are TRBV7-8 and TRBJ1-1; no definite D call. Sequencing was done on a sample of peripheral blood. The receptor was derived from a woman older than 75 with acute or convalescent COVID-19. The CDR3 here is CASSPRRAGLYTEAFF. The CDR3 DNA reads as TGTGCCAGCAGCCCACGGAGGGCAGGTTTATACACTGAAGCTTTCTTT. Full variable domain (remainder filled in from reference TRBV7-8 and TRBJ1-1): GAGVSQSPRYKVAKRGQDVALRCDPISGHVSLFWYQQALGQGPEFLTYFQNEAQLDKSGLPSDRFFAERPEGSVSTLKIQRTQQEDSAVYLCASSPRRAGLYTEAFFGQGTRLTVV.